Below are 3 T cell receptor beta chains sequenced from a single sample in a study of cytomegalovirus exposure and HLA in healthy donors. The study ran its PCR with 60 Vbeta and 13 Jbeta primers. The protocol was immunoSEQ multiplex PCR, while the TCRdb copy is restricted to in-frame clones and leaves out a portion. The repertoire has 150,000 to 200,000 clones, around 81% of them found once; the top ten carry 2% to 2.5%. The specimen was PBMCs. The receptor set was obtained from a woman in her twenties or thirties in good health and CMV-seronegative.

V usage is TRBV6-5 and J usage is TRBJ2-7, with a weak D call TRBD2 (5 bases). V gave up 7 bases and J gave up 4 bases, with 11 bases separating them. Germline CDR1 is MNHEY and CDR2 is SVGAGI. The CDR3 spans 12 residues. In nucleotides, the CDR3 is TGTGCCAGCATATCTTCGGGGTACGAGCAGTACTTC. Its translation: CASISSGYEQYF.

This chain links TRBV7-7 with TRBJ2-1, with TRBD2 matching over 9 bases. This CDR3 is built from 16 residues. V dropped 3 bases and J dropped 0; count of bases not matched to a gene: 3. CDR1 SSHAT and CDR2 FNYEAQ come from the germline V gene (reference sequence). CDR3 nucleotides: TGTGCCAGCAGCTTGATAGCGGGGGACTCCTACAATGAGCAGTTCTTC. Residues: CASSLIAGDSYNEQFF. The full variable domain, in which reference TRBV7-7 and TRBJ2-1 provide the parts outside the CDR3, is GAGVSQSPRYKVTKRGQDVTLRCDPISSHATLYWYQQALGQGPEFLTYFNYEAQPDKSGLPSDRFSAERPEGSISTLTIQRTEQRDSAMYRCASSLIAGDSYNEQFFGPGTRLTVL.

V is TRBV27 and J is TRBJ2-7, with D maybe TRBD1 (5 bases). CDR1 MNHEY and CDR2 SMNVEV come from the germline V gene (reference sequence). This CDR3 has 14 amino acids. V was pared by 4 bases and J by 2 bases, with 12 bases between. CDR3: CASSSTTTAYEQYF. Here the CDR3 DNA reads TGTGCCAGCAGTTCGACCACGACAGCCTACGAGCAGTACTTC.